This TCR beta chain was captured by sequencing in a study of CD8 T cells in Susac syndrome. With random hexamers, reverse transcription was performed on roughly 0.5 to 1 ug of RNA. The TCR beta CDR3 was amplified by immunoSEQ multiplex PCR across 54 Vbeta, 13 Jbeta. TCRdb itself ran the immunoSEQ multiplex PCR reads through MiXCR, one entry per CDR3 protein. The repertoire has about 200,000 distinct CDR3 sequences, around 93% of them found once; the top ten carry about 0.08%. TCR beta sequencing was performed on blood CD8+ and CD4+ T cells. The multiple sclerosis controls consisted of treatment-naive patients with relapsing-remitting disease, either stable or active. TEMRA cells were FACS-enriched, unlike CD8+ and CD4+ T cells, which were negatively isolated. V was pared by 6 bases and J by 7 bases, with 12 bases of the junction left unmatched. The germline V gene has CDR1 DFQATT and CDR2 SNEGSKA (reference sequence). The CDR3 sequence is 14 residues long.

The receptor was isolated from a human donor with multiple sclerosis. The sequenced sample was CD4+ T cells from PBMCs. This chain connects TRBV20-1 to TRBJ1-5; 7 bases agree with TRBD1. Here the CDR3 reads CSAQSAQGEQPQHF. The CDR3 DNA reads TGCAGTGCCCAGTCAGCCCAGGGGGAGCAGCCCCAGCATTTT.